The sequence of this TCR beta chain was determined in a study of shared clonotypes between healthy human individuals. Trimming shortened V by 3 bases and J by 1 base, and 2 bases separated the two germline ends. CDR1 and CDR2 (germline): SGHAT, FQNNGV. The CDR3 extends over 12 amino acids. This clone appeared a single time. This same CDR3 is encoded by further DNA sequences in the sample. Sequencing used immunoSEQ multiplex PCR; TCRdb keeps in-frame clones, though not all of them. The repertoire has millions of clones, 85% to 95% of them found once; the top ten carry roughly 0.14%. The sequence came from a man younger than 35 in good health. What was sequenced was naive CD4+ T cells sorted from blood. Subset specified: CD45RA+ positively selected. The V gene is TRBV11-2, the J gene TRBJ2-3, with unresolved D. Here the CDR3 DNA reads TGTGCCAGCAGCTTTGGCACAGATACGCAGTATTTT. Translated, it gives CASSFGTDTQYF.